The following is a T cell receptor beta chain sequence with its context. Its antigen is as yet unknown. The donors, nominally healthy at sampling, likely had unrecorded immune exposures. This PCR relied on a set of 60 Vbeta primers and 13 Jbeta primers. Measured with immunoSEQ multiplex PCR; TCRdb has only the in-frame clones, and not every one. In the table there are 55,000 to 80,000 clones, around 80% of which are singletons. These data come from a study of cytomegalovirus exposure and HLA in healthy donors. Broader study findings: In a later analysis, HLA-C alleles had the fewest associated TCRs, DRB1 alleles the most.

Sequencing was performed on PBMCs. This clonotype originated in a middle-aged woman in good health and CMV-seropositive.

This chain's CDR3 is CASSQGGLAGNTGELFF. The DNA for the CDR3 is TGCGCCAGCAGCCAAGGAGGACTAGCGGGGAACACCGGGGAGCTGTTTTTT. V gene TRBV4-3 combines with J gene TRBJ2-2; TRBD2 matches 11 bases. CDR1 is LGHNA, CDR2 YSLEER, per germline. The CDR3 consists of 17 residues. Unmatched junction bases numbered 2, after V lost 1 base and J lost 1 base.